Listed here are 10 T cell receptor beta chains from one sample, sequenced in a study of tumor-infiltrating lymphocytes in primary liver carcinoma. Starting from approximately 470 ng of total RNA, TCR beta cDNA was produced with a primer in the constant region. Three nested multiplex PCR rounds, a slightly modified ARM-PCR method, built the TCR beta libraries. The first two PCR rounds used TRBV1-TRBV30 forward primers with a C-beta reverse primer, about 10 cycles each. A single record per CDR3 protein comes from TCRdb applying MiXCR to the multiplex PCR reads. The data contain about 84,000 distinct CDR3 sequences, 72% of them singletons. Co-extraction of both nucleic acids (RNA and DNA) used about 18-31 mg of unsorted bulk tissue. Sequencing used liver tumor tissue from sampling region 1. Subset here: tumor region T1, superior pole. The receptors originated from a man aged 35-49 years with primary liver carcinoma and hepatitis B virus infection.

This clonotype appeared a single time. A junction boundary mismatches the germline segment, possibly from a read error. The V gene is TRBV29-1, the J gene TRBJ1-5, with a tentative D call TRBD1 (5 bases). Germline V gene data show CDR1 as SQVTM and CDR2 as ANQGSEA. The CDR3 contains 13 residues. CDR3 bases: TGCAGCGTCCGGGACGATTACAATCGGCCCCAGCATTTT. It translates to CSVRDDYNRPQHF.

This clonotype has only a few counts. Being one base from a much bigger clone, this may be a read error. The chain has TRBV4-1 and TRBJ2-2, with 8 bases identical to TRBD1. The germline V gene encodes CDR1 MGHRA and CDR2 YSYEKL. The CDR3 is 16 residues long. The V segment lost 6 bases and the J segment 4 bases; nucleotides outside the gene matches: 10. The CDR3 here is CASRTDRGGRTGELFF. In DNA, the CDR3 is TGCGCCAGCAGGACAGACAGGGGTGGTCGCACCGGGGAGCTGTTTTTT.

Comment on this clonotype: This may arise from a read error, as a much more abundant clone is one base away. The final CDR3 position lacks the conserved phenylalanine or tryptophan, pointing to a likely read error. The genes are TRBV28 and TRBJ1-1, with a tentative D call TRBD1 (6 bases). CDR1 MDHEN and CDR2 SYDVKM come from the germline V gene. V shed 6 bases and J shed 3 bases, with 14 bases lying between them. CDR3 length equals 14 residues. The CDR3 DNA sequence: TGTGCCAGCAGGCTAGGACAGCAAGACACTGAAGCTTTCATT. Residues: CASRLGQQDTEAFI.

This clonotype was recorded only once. The junction departs from the called germline gene at one end, perhaps through a read error. The CDR3 nucleotides read TGTGTCAGCAGTAACCGACAGGAAACCACAGATACGCAGTATTTT. It translates to CVSSNRQETTDTQYF. V and J are TRBV6-1 and TRBJ2-3; a possible D gene is TRBD1 (6 bases). The CDR3 covers 15 residues. Germline V gives CDR1 MNHNS, CDR2 SASEGT.

This clonotype is a singleton in its sample. A much larger clone lies one base from this, so it may be a read error. The gene calls are TRBV7-9 and TRBJ1-1, with 10 nucleotides matching TRBD1. The CDR3 contains 17 residues. Looked up from germline, CDR1 is SEHNR and CDR2 is FQNEAQ (reference sequence). CDR3 loop: CVSSQPPGQGWNTEAFF. The CDR3 DNA reads as TGTGTCAGCAGCCAACCCCCGGGACAGGGGTGGAACACTGAAGCTTTCTTT.

This clonotype has only a few counts. The chain carries TRBV6-6 and TRBJ2-7; D may be TRBD2 (7 bases). The germline V and J ends were trimmed by 5 bases and 7 bases, with 12 bases remaining between them. Germline values: CDR1 MNHNY, CDR2 SVGAGI (reference sequence). There are 12 residues in the CDR3. The CDR3 sequence is CASSPRGGEQYF. CDR3 bases: TGTGCCAGCAGTCCAAGGGGGGGGGAGCAGTACTTC.

This clonotype was picked up a small number of times. V and J are TRBV28 and TRBJ2-1; TRBD2 matches at 8 bases. With V trimmed by 5 bases and J by 1 base, 7 bases remained unmatched. This CDR3 spans 16 amino acids. CDR1 and CDR2 (germline): MDHEN, SYDVKM. Here the CDR3 reads CASSPREGRSYNEQFF. CDR3 coding DNA: TGTGCCAGCAGTCCTCGGGAGGGGAGGTCCTACAATGAGCAGTTCTTC.

The chain uses TRBV6-1 and TRBJ2-1; D possibly uses TRBD1 or TRBD2 (5 bases each). Germline V lookup: CDR1 MNHNS, CDR2 SASEGT. This CDR3 spans 15 amino acids. V dropped 0 bases and J dropped 3 bases, with 9 bases sitting between them. The CDR3 sequence is CASSEAQGVYNEQFF. In DNA, the CDR3 is TGTGCCAGCAGTGAAGCGCAGGGAGTCTACAATGAGCAGTTCTTC.

The gene calls are TRBV2 and TRBJ2-3; 7 bases align to TRBD2. V shed 6 bases, J shed 4 bases, and the junction held 7 bases outside the gene matches. The germline V gene has CDR1 SNHLY and CDR2 FYNNEI. The CDR3 runs to 14 residues. The CDR3 loop is CASRTGLVADTQYF. CDR3 DNA sequence: TGTGCCAGCAGAACAGGACTAGTCGCAGATACGCAGTATTTT.

Of note for this clonotype: The junction differs from germline at one of its ends, possibly a read error. J is TRBJ2-5 and V is TRBV11-2; D is possibly TRBD2 (6 bases). The V gene's germline CDR1 is SGHAT and CDR2 FQNNGV. The CDR3 length is 16 residues. The CDR3 reads CISRSRDSAHQETQYF. CDR3 DNA sequence: TGTATCAGTAGATCCCGGGACTCGGCCCACCAAGAGACCCAATACTTC.